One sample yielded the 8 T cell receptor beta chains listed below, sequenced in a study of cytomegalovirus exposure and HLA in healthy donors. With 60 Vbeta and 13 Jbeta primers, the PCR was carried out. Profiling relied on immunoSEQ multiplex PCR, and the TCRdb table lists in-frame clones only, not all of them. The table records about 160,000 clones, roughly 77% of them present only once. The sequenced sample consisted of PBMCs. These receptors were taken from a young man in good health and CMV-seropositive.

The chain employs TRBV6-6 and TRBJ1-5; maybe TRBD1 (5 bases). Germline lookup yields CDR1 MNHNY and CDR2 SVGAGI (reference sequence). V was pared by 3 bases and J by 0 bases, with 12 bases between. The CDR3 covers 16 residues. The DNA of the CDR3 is TGTGCCAGCAGTTATTGGGGAGGGGATAGCAATCAGCCCCAGCATTTT. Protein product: CASSYWGGDSNQPQHF.

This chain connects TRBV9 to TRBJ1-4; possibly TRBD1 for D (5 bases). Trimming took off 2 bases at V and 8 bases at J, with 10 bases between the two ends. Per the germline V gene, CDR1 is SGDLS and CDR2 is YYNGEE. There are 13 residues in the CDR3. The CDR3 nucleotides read TGTGCCAGCAGCGTTAAACCAGGGGAAAAACTGTTTTTT. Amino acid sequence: CASSVKPGEKLFF.

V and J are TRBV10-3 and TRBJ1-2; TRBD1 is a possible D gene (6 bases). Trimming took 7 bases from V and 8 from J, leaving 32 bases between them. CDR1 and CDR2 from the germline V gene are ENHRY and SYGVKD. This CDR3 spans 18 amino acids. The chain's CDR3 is CAITADGADRINSMGYTF. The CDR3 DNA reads TGTGCCATCACCGCAGATGGAGCCGACAGGATCAACTCTATGGGCTACACCTTC.

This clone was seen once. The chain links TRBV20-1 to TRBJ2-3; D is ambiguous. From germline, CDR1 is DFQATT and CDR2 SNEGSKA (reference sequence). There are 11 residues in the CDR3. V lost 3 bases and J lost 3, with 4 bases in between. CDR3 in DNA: TGCAGTGCTAGTCCTACAGATACGCAGTATTTT. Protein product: CSASPTDTQYF.

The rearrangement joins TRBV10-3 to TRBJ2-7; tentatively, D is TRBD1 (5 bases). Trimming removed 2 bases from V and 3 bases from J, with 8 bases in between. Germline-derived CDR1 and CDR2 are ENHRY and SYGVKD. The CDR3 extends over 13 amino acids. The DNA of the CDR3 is TGTGCCATCAGTGAGGGCAGGGACTACGAGCAGTACGTC. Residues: CAISEGRDYEQYV.

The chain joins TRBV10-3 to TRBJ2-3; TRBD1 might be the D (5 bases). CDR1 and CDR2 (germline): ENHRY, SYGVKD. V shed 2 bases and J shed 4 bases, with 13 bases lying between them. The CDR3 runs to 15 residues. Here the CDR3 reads CAISEVATQADTQYF. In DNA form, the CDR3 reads TGTGCCATCAGTGAGGTTGCGACACAGGCAGATACGCAGTATTTT.

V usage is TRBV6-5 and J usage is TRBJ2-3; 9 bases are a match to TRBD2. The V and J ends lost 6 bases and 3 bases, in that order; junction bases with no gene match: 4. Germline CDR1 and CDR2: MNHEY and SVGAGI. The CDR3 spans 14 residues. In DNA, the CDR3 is TGTGCCAGCAGGCTAGCGGGAAGTACAGATACGCAGTATTTT. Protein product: CASRLAGSTDTQYF.

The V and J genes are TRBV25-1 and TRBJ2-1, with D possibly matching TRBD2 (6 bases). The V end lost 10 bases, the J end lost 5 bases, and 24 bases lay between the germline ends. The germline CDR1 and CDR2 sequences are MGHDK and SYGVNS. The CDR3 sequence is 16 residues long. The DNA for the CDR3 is TGTGCCATCCGCTTCTTCACGGGAGTGGTCCACAATGAGCAGTTCTTC. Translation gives CAIRFFTGVVHNEQFF. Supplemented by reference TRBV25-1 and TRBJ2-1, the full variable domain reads EADIYQTPRYLVIGTGKKITLECSQTMGHDKMYWYQQDPGMELHLIHYSYGVNSTEKGDLSSESTVSRIRTEHFPLTLESARPSHTSQYLCAIRFFTGVVHNEQFFGPGTRLTVL.